Each of the 9 T cell receptor beta chains below was sequenced from the same sample in a study of blood T cell repertoires in COVID-19. Only in-frame clones appear in the TCRdb table, and some are missing; sequencing was by immunoSEQ multiplex PCR. Of a few hundred thousand clones in the sample, over 80% were seen once. Sequencing input: PBMCs or T cells enriched from blood (not recorded which). These receptors were taken from a woman younger than 30 who had recovered from COVID-19.

The genes are TRBV5-6 and TRBJ2-1, with 9 bases lining up with TRBD1. Germline values: CDR1 SGHDT, CDR2 YYEEEE. V lost 6 bases and J lost 9; bases outside the gene matches: 13. The CDR3 totals 15 residues. CDR3 bases: TGTGCCAGCACCGAACCGGGACAGGGCTTGGGTGAGCAGTTCTTC. Protein: CASTEPGQGLGEQFF.

This clone was observed a handful of times. The CDR3 nucleotides read TGTGCCAGCAGCTTAGACGGGACAGTCAATCAGCCCCAGCATTTT. Its translation: CASSLDGTVNQPQHF. V and J are TRBV7-2 and TRBJ1-5; TRBD1 matches at 7 bases. The ends lost 1 base at V and 3 bases at J; junction bases unmatched: 3. The germline gives CDR1 SGHTA, CDR2 FQGNSA. There are 15 residues in the CDR3.

This rearrangement joins TRBV5-1 to TRBJ1-2; 10 bases line up with TRBD1. The CDR3 totals 14 residues. Per germline, CDR1 SGHRS and CDR2 YFSETQ. V shed 4 bases and J 4 bases; nucleotides not matched to a gene: 4. The chain's CDR3 is CASSQRDRGYGYTF. CDR3 DNA sequence: TGCGCCAGCAGCCAAAGGGACAGGGGCTATGGCTACACCTTC. The full variable domain, completed using reference TRBV5-1 and TRBJ1-2, is KAGVTQTPRYLIKTRGQQVTLSCSPISGHRSVSWYQQTPGQGLQFLFEYFSETQRNKGNFPGRFSGRQFSNSRSEMNVSTLELGDSALYLCASSQRDRGYGYTFGSGTRLTVV.

V is TRBV2 and J is TRBJ2-1, with D uncertain. The V and J ends lost 4 bases and 5 bases respectively, with 6 bases between them. CDR1 and CDR2 from the germline V gene are SNHLY and FYNNEI. This CDR3 has 12 amino acids. The CDR3 bases are TGTGCCAGCAGTGGACACGACAATGAGCAGTTCTTC. Its protein product is CASSGHDNEQFF. The full variable domain, its missing parts supplied by reference TRBV2 and TRBJ2-1, is EPEVTQTPSHQVTQMGQEVILRCVPISNHLYFYWYRQILGQKVEFLVSFYNNEISEKSEIFDDQFSVERPDGSNFTLKIRSTKLEDSAMYFCASSGHDNEQFFGPGTRLTVL.

The V call is TRBV4-3, the J call TRBJ2-1; 7 bases are a match to TRBD2. Germline assignment: CDR1 LGHNA and CDR2 YSLEER. The junction had 11 bases not matched to a gene; V was cut back by 3 bases and J by 9 bases. This CDR3 contains 15 residues. The CDR3 reads CASSHRAGRPSEQFF. The DNA for the CDR3 is TGCGCCAGCAGCCATCGAGCGGGACGGCCAAGTGAGCAGTTCTTC.

The chain employs TRBV4-2 and TRBJ1-5; 7 bases line up with TRBD1. Trimming at V came to 5 bases and at J to 4 bases, leaving 8 bases not matched to a gene. CDR1 is LGHNA, CDR2 YNFKEQ, per germline. CDR3 length equals 15 residues. For the CDR3, the DNA is TGTGCCAGCAGCAAAGGGGTGACAGGGAATCAGCCCCAGCATTTT. Amino acid sequence: CASSKGVTGNQPQHF.

The rearrangement uses TRBV2 and TRBJ1-2; 8 bases match TRBD1. J was trimmed by 6 bases and V by 4 bases; bases with no gene match: 7. The CDR3 is 14 amino acids. Germline CDR1 is SNHLY and CDR2 is FYNNEI. The CDR3 DNA follows: TGTGCCAGCAGTGCCGGACAGGGAAGACATGGCTACACCTTC. This sequence encodes CASSAGQGRHGYTF.

The genes are TRBV28 and TRBJ1-4, with D unclear. Trimming shortened V by 2 bases and J by 0 bases, and 10 bases separated the two germline ends. There are 16 residues in the CDR3. Germline loops: CDR1 MDHEN, CDR2 SYDVKM. In DNA form, the CDR3 reads TGTGCCAGCAGTTTAAAGTCGGTATCAACTAATGAAAAACTGTTTTTT. Its translation: CASSLKSVSTNEKLFF.

This chain links TRBV19 with TRBJ2-7; 8 nucleotides agree with TRBD2. This CDR3 has 14 amino acids. J lost 2 bases, V lost 3 bases, and 3 bases had no gene match. The V gene's germline CDR1 is LNHDA and CDR2 SQIVND (reference sequence). In nucleotides, the CDR3 is TGTGCCAGTAGTATCGATAGCGGGGCCTACGAGCAGTACTTC. Its protein product is CASSIDSGAYEQYF. The full variable domain, with the rest looked up from reference TRBV19 and TRBJ2-7, is DGGITQSPKYLFRKEGQNVTLSCEQNLNHDAMYWYRQDPGQGLRLIYYSQIVNDFQKGDIAEGYSVSREKKESFPLTVTSAQKNPTAFYLCASSIDSGAYEQYFGPGTRLTVT.